These 20 T cell receptor beta chains share one sample of origin, sequenced in a study of glioma-infiltrating T cells. The iRepertoire nested amplicon-rescue multiplex PCR amplified TCR alpha and beta CDR3s from RNA. Via MiXCR, TCRdb re-called the multiplex PCR reads, giving one row per CDR3 protein. Of 400,000 or so distinct CDR3 sequences listed, roughly two fifths were seen once; the top ten hold around 12%. Sample: glioma tissue, nonneoplastic brain tissue, or PBMCs (not recorded which). The receptors shown here come from a human donor with low-grade glioma or glioblastoma, undergoing nonglioma brain surgery, or in good health (not recorded which).

This sequence joins TRBV12-3 or TRBV12-4 and TRBJ2-3, with 7 bases aligning to TRBD2. The CDR3 loop spans 14 amino acids. J was trimmed by 6 bases and V by 3 bases; bases with no gene match: 6. The CDR3 region is CASSFGREWDTQYF. CDR3 bases: TGTGCCAGCAGTTTCGGGCGGGAGTGGGATACGCAGTATTTT.

This sequence joins TRBV20-1 and TRBJ2-3, with 8 positions matching TRBD2. CDR1 is DFQATT and CDR2 is SNEGSKA in the germline V gene (reference sequence). V lost 5 bases, J lost 6 bases, and 10 bases stayed unmatched. The length of the CDR3 is 14 residues. Here the CDR3 DNA reads TGCAGTGCTCAAGACAGCGGGAGACGGGATACGCAGTATTTT. Translating gives CSAQDSGRRDTQYF.

CDR3 amino acids: CSASWLAAAYEQYF. The CDR3 DNA is TGCAGTGCTAGCTGGCTAGCGGCCGCCTACGAGCAGTACTTC. The gene calls are TRBV20-1 and TRBJ2-7; 7 bases match TRBD2. CDR1 and CDR2 (germline): DFQATT, SNEGSKA (reference sequence). This CDR3 comprises 14 residues. Trimming took 3 bases from V and 2 from J; bases not matched to a gene: 7.

This clonotype was seen once. As the CDR3 is not closed by the conserved phenylalanine or tryptophan, this likely results from a read error. The rearrangement uses TRBV28 and TRBJ1-1; 7 bases are a match to TRBD1. CDR3 size: 14 residues. CDR1 MDHEN and CDR2 SYDVKM come from the germline V gene. The V gene end was trimmed by 8 bases and the J gene end by 5 bases; junction bases not matched to a gene: 11. The CDR3 nucleotides read TGTGCCAGCCGCCCCGGGACAGTGAGGACTGAAGCTTTCTCT. Translating gives CASRPGTVRTEAFS.

About this clonotype itself: This may be a read error, as it is one base from a much larger clone. The rearrangement joins TRBV27 to TRBJ1-2; D might be TRBD1 (5 bases). The CDR3 sequence is 17 residues long. Germline assignment: CDR1 MNHEY and CDR2 SMNVEV (reference sequence). V lost 5 bases, J lost 1 base, and 20 bases lay in between. CDR3 DNA sequence: TGTGCCAGCAGTCCCATTGGGTTCGGGGGAGATAACTATGGCTACACCTTC. It encodes CASSPIGFGGDNYGYTF.

In its sample, this clonotype was seen a few times. This chain joins TRBV13 and TRBJ1-1, with 7 bases that match TRBD1. Germline-derived CDR1 and CDR2 are PRHDT and FYEKMQ (reference sequence). The CDR3 extends over 12 amino acids. V trimming: 7 bases; J trimming: 8 bases; junction bases outside the gene matches: 7. The CDR3 nucleotides are TGTGCCAGCAACAGGGGCACGAGAGAAGCTTTCTTT. As protein: CASNRGTREAFF. Looking up the rest from reference TRBV13 and TRBJ1-1 gives the full variable domain: AAGVIQSPRHLIKEKRETATLKCYPIPRHDTVYWYQQGPGQDPQFLISFYEKMQSDKGSIPDRFSAQQFSDYHSELNMSSLELGDSALYFCASNRGTREAFFGQGTRLTVV.

This clonotype was detected only once. The CDR3 DNA follows: TGTGCCAGCAGTTTTGGGGTCATGAACACTGAAGCTTTCTTT. It translates to CASSFGVMNTEAFF. This chain connects TRBV12-3 or TRBV12-4 to TRBJ1-1; no clear D. V was clipped by 3 bases and J by 0 bases, with 8 bases between them. The length of the CDR3 is 14 residues.

The chain joins TRBV5-1 to TRBJ1-3; TRBD1 matches at 7 bases. The CDR3 loop spans 16 amino acids. J gave up 0 bases and V 4 bases, and 7 bases lay outside the gene matches. CDR1 and CDR2 from the germline V gene are SGHRS and YFSETQ. In DNA, the CDR3 is TGCGCCAGCAGCGACGGACAGGTTACCTCTGGAAACACCATATATTTT. Amino acid sequence: CASSDGQVTSGNTIYF.

This clonotype was picked up many times. The rearrangement joins TRBV27 to TRBJ2-3; D not resolved. The CDR3 runs to 16 residues. Germline V gene sequence: CDR1 MNHEY, CDR2 SMNVEV (reference sequence). V was trimmed by 6 bases and J by 2 bases, leaving 18 bases between them. Written as DNA, the CDR3 is TGTGCCAGCAGCTCACTGTGGGCGGCCCTCACAGATACGCAGTATTTT. The encoded protein is CASSSLWAALTDTQYF.

Comments on this clonotype: Its ends do not fully match the called genes, so a read error is possible. The chain employs TRBV27 and TRBJ2-5; D is undetermined. Gene TRBJ2-1 matches the end of the DNA better, so the J call may be wrong. The CDR3 contains 14 residues. CDR1 is MNHEY, CDR2 SMNVEV, per germline (reference sequence). The CDR3, as DNA: TGTGCCAGCAATTTATCGTCGCTTAACAATGAGCAGTTCTTC. Translation gives CASNLSSLNNEQFF.

This clonotype has at least ten counts. V gene TRBV28 combines with J gene TRBJ2-3, with D perhaps matching TRBD2 (6 bases). V was cut by 3 bases and J by 3 bases, with 7 bases left in between. Per germline, CDR1 MDHEN and CDR2 SYDVKM. This CDR3 is built from 13 residues. For the CDR3, the DNA is TGTGCCAGCAGTTTTGGGGGGACAGATACGCAGTATTTT. Translating gives CASSFGGTDTQYF. Full variable domain (rest looked up from reference TRBV28 and TRBJ2-3): DVKVTQSSRYLVKRTGEKVFLECVQDMDHENMFWYRQDPGLGLRLIYFSYDVKMKEKGDIPEGYSVSREKKERFSLILESASTNQTSMYLCASSFGGTDTQYFGPGTRLTVL.

This clonotype was detected many times. This sequence joins TRBV6-2 or TRBV6-3 and TRBJ2-7; TRBD1 or TRBD2 may be the D gene (5 bases each). Germline V gene sequence: CDR1 MNHEY, CDR2 SVGEGT. Trimming left V 5 bases short and J 2 bases short, with 10 bases between. The CDR3 extends over 13 amino acids. Here the CDR3 DNA reads TGTGCCAGCAGTATCGGGACCCCCTACGAGCAGTACTTC. This sequence encodes CASSIGTPYEQYF.

The chain employs TRBV10-1 and TRBJ1-2; no definite D call. This CDR3 contains 13 residues. Germline lookup yields CDR1 WNHNN and CDR2 SYGVQD (reference sequence). V was pared by 11 bases and J by 1 base, with 14 bases between. The CDR3 nucleotides read TGCGCCCCCCTGCTGCCCGATAACTATGGCTACACCTTC. It specifies CAPLLPDNYGYTF.

The chain couples TRBV7-9 to TRBJ1-5; D unclear. Germline assignment: CDR1 SEHNR and CDR2 FQNEAQ (reference sequence). The CDR3 has 16 amino acids. Trimming took 0 bases from V and 4 from J, leaving 13 bases between them. CDR3 region: CASSLALGPMNQPQHF. As DNA, the CDR3 is TGTGCCAGCAGCTTAGCGCTGGGCCCCATGAATCAGCCCCAGCATTTT.

Only a few counts were recorded for this clonotype. The rearrangement joins TRBV7-9 to TRBJ1-1, with 11 bases fitting TRBD1. The CDR3 extends over 15 amino acids. Germline CDR1 SEHNR, CDR2 FQNEAQ (reference sequence). V lost 4 bases and J lost 5; bases outside the gene matches: 6. CDR3 in DNA: TGTGCCAGCAGCTGGGGACAGGGGGTCGGAACTGAAGCTTTCTTT. Protein: CASSWGQGVGTEAFF.

Remarks on this clonotype: No conserved phenylalanine or tryptophan ends this CDR3, so it is likely a read error. The rearrangement uses TRBV20-1 and TRBJ2-5, with 12 bases identical to TRBD2. Losses at the gene ends were 3 bases for V and 5 bases for J; bases not matched to a gene: 10. The CDR3 covers 16 residues. The V gene's germline CDR1 is DFQATT and CDR2 SNEGSKA (reference sequence). The CDR3 spells CSASSFGLAGTETQYL. In DNA form, the CDR3 reads TGCAGTGCTAGCTCGTTCGGACTAGCGGGAACGGAGACCCAGTACCTC.

In its sample, this clonotype was seen once. CDR3 protein: CSVIWGSDGYTF. The DNA for the CDR3 is TGCAGCGTTATATGGGGGTCCGATGGCTACACCTTC. J is TRBJ1-2 and V is TRBV29-1, with a possible D match to TRBD1 (5 bases). V was trimmed by 5 bases and J by 6 bases, leaving 13 bases between them. Germline CDR1 SQVTM, CDR2 ANQGSEA. The CDR3 is made up of 12 amino acids.

The rearrangement links TRBV11-1 to TRBJ1-1; tentative D call: TRBD1 (6 bases). Germline V gene sequence: CDR1 SGHAT, CDR2 FQDESV (reference sequence). The CDR3 consists of 16 residues. Deletions cut 4 bases from V and 1 base from J, with 16 bases between. The CDR3 nucleotides read TGTGCCAGCAGCTCGGAATACAGGGATGAGAACACTGAAGCTTTCTTT. Its translation: CASSSEYRDENTEAFF. Drawing the rest from reference TRBV11-1 and TRBJ1-1, the complete variable domain is EAEVAQSPRYKITEKSQAVAFWCDPISGHATLYWYRQILGQGPELLVQFQDESVVDDSQLPKDRFSAERLKGVDSTLKIQPAELGDSAMYLCASSSEYRDENTEAFFGQGTRLTVV.

In its sample, this clonotype was seen once. The V and J genes are TRBV28 and TRBJ1-2, with D hard to call. The CDR3 is made up of 11 amino acids. Germline assignment: CDR1 MDHEN and CDR2 SYDVKM. V dropped 6 bases and J dropped 9 bases, with 11 bases sitting between them. The CDR3: CASSVSKRYTF. CDR3 bases: TGTGCCAGCAGCGTCTCCAAGCGCTACACCTTC.

This chain links TRBV28 with TRBJ2-7; possibly TRBD1 for D (5 bases). Looked up from germline, CDR1 is MDHEN and CDR2 is SYDVKM. The CDR3 is 14 residues long. V was pared by 6 bases and J by 5 bases, with 17 bases between. CDR3 loop: CASSLRQWRDEQYF. The CDR3 DNA sequence: TGTGCCAGCAGCCTAAGACAGTGGAGAGACGAGCAGTACTTC. The whole variable domain, remainder taken from reference TRBV28 and TRBJ2-7, is DVKVTQSSRYLVKRTGEKVFLECVQDMDHENMFWYRQDPGLGLRLIYFSYDVKMKEKGDIPEGYSVSREKKERFSLILESASTNQTSMYLCASSLRQWRDEQYFGPGTRLTVT.